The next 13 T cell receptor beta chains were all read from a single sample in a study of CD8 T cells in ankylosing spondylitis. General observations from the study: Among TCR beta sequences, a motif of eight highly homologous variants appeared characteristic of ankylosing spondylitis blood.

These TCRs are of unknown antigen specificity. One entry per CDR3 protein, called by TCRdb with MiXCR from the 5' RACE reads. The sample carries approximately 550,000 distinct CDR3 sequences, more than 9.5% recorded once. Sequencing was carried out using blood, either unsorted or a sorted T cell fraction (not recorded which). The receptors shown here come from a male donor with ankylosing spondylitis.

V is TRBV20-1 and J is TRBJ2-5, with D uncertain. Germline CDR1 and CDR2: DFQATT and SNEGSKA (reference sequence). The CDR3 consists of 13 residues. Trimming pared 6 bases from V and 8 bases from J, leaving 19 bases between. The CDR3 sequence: CSARSSRVSTQYF. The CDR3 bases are TGCAGTGCCCGGAGTAGCCGTGTCTCTACCCAGTACTTC.

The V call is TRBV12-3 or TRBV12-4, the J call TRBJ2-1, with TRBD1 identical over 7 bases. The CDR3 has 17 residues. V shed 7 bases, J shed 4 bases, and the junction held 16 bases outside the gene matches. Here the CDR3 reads CASTYPHRDSEYNEQFF. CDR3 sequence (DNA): TGTGCCAGCACTTACCCCCACCGGGACAGCGAATACAATGAGCAGTTCTTC.

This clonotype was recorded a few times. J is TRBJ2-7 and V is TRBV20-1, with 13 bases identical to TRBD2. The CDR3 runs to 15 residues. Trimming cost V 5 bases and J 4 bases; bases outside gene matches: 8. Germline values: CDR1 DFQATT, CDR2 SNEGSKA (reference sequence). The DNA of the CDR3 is TGCAGTGCTCCTCGACTAGCGGGAGGCGGTTACGAGCAGTACTTC. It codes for CSAPRLAGGGYEQYF.

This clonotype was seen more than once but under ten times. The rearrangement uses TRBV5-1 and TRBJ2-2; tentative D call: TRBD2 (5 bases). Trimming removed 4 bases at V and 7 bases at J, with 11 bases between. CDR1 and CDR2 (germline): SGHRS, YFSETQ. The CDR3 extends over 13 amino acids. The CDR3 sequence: CASSDREGGELFF. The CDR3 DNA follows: TGCGCCAGCAGCGATAGAGAGGGCGGGGAGCTGTTTTTT.

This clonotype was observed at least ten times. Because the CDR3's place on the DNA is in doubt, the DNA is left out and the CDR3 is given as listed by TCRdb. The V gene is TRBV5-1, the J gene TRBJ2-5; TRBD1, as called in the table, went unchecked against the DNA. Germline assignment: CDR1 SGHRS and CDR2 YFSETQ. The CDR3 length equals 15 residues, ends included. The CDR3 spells CASSFHFRGRETQYF.

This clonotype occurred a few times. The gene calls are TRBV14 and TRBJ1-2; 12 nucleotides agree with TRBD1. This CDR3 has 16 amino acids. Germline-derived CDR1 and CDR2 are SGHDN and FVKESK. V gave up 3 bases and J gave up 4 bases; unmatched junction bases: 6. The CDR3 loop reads CASSHAGTGGAYGYTF. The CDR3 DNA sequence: TGTGCCAGCAGCCACGCCGGGACAGGGGGCGCCTATGGCTACACCTTC.

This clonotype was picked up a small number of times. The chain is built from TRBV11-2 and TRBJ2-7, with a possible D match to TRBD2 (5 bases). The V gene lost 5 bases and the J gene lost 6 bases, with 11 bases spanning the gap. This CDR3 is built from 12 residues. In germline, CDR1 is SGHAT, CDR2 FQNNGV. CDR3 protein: CASSHGEFEQYF. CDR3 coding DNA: TGTGCCAGCAGCCATGGGGAGTTCGAGCAGTACTTC.

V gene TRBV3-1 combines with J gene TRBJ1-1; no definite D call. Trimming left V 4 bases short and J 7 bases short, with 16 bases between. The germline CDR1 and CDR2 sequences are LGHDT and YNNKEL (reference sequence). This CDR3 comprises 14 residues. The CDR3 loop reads CASSLRSAWDEAFF. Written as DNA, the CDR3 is TGTGCCAGCAGCCTCCGTAGTGCCTGGGATGAAGCTTTCTTT.

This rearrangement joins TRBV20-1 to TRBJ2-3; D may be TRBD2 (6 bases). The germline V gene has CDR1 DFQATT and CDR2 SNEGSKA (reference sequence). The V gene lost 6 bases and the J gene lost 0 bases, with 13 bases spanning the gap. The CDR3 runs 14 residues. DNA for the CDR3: TGCAGTGCCCCGGGACTTTCTAGCACAGATACGCAGTATTTT. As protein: CSAPGLSSTDTQYF.

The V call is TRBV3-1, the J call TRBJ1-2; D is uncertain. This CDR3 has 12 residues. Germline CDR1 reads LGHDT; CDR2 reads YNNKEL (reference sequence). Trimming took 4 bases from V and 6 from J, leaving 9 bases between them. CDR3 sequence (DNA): TGTGCCAGCAGCCTTCAGAGGGATGGCTACACCTTC. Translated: CASSLQRDGYTF.

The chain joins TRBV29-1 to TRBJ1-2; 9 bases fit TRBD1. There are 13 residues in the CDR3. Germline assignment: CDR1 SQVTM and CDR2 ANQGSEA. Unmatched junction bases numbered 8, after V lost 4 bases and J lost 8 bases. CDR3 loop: CSVGEGQGGGYTF. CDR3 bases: TGCAGCGTTGGCGAGGGACAGGGTGGAGGCTACACCTTC.

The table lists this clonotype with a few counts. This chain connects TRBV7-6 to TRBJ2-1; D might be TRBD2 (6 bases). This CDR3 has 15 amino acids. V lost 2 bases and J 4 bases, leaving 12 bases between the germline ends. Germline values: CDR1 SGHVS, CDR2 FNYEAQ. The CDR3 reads CASSLRGDLYNEQFF. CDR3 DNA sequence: TGTGCCAGCAGCTTAAGAGGGGACTTATACAATGAGCAGTTCTTC. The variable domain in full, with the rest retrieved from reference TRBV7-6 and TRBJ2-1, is GAGVSQSPRYKVTKRGQDVALRCDPISGHVSLYWYRQALGQGPEFLTYFNYEAQQDKSGLPNDRFSAERPEGSISTLTIQRTEQRDSAMYRCASSLRGDLYNEQFFGPGTRLTVL.

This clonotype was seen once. The CDR3 DNA follows: TGCAGTGCTGGACTATTCGAGCAGTACGTC. Its protein product is CSAGLFEQYV. The chain links TRBV20-1 to TRBJ2-7; TRBD2 is a possible D gene (6 bases). The germline CDR1 and CDR2 sequences are DFQATT and SNEGSKA (reference sequence). The CDR3 extends over 10 amino acids. The ends were cut back, 5 bases at V and 6 bases at J, with 8 bases in the middle.